This entry features one T cell receptor beta chain sequence. Its antigen is still unknown. The data stem from a study of regulatory T cells in long-lasting Graves disease. Indicated time point: newly diagnosed GD, antithyroid drugs for less than 3 months. From RNA extracted from PBMCs, the TCR library was made. The authors drew patients from an endocrinology department in Xi'an, China. The CDR3 runs 16 residues. With 2 bases removed from V and 3 bases from J, the gap between germline ends came to 14 bases. Germline V lookup: CDR1 MNHEY, CDR2 SVGEGT. Building of the TCR beta libraries involved iRepertoire HTBI primers and Arm-PCR of CDR3 regions. TCRdb redid the calling of the multiplex PCR reads with MiXCR, one entry per CDR3 protein. The table lists over 500,000 distinct CDR3 sequences, 16% of them singletons. Broader study findings: Persistent patients shared more public clonotypes (about 2,800) than newly diagnosed patients (approximately 1,000). Newly diagnosed disease favored TRBV20-1 and TRBJ2-1 over persistent disease.

This same sample was also part of a study on T cells in Graves' hyperthyroidism and ophthalmopathy. That source notes: An initial round of RT-PCR targeting the TCR CDR3 relied on the HTBI primer set.

The rearrangement joins TRBV6-2 or TRBV6-3 to TRBJ1-5; TRBD1 is a possible D gene (6 bases). This TCR derives from a woman in her 30s with Graves disease. Sequences were derived from peripheral blood mononuclear cells (PBMCs), sampled at new diagnosis, from a patient treated with antithyroid drugs. The CDR3 sequence: CASSYLDSAFNQPQHF. The CDR3 DNA reads as TGTGCCAGCAGTTACCTGGACAGTGCTTTCAATCAGCCCCAGCATTTT.